Listed below are T cell receptor beta chains from one sample, sequenced in a study of regulatory T cells in long-lasting Graves disease. TCRdb called the multiplex PCR reads again in MiXCR, with one record for every CDR3 protein. This table holds about 460,000 distinct CDR3 sequences, 13% to 15% found once. The same sample was also used in a study of T cells in Graves' hyperthyroidism and ophthalmopathy.

The material was peripheral blood mononuclear cells (PBMCs), obtained at new diagnosis, from a patient treated with antithyroid drugs. The origin of the receptors is a woman in her forties or fifties with Graves disease. Both conserved end residues are part of each CDR3. The order of the fields is D gene, V gene, clone size, J gene, CDR3 protein, CDR3 DNA. D genes are given only for firm matches. Some rows have no size entry. The others give once, few or many, or a class for an expanded clone.

d_gene: TRBD2; v_gene: TRBV20-1; abundance: many; j_gene: TRBJ2-1; CDR3aa: CSALRGRAASGRQSHNEQFF; CDR3nt: TGCAGTGCCCTCCGAGGCAGGGCGGCTAGCGGGCGACAATCCCACAATGAGCAGTTCTTC
d_gene: TRBD2; v_gene: TRBV10-3; abundance: NA; j_gene: TRBJ2-1; CDR3aa: CAIPLGGRSNEQFF; CDR3nt: TGTGCCATCCCCCTGGGCGGGAGAAGCAATGAGCAGTTCTTC
d_gene: TRBD1; v_gene: TRBV7-2; abundance: few; j_gene: TRBJ2-2; CDR3aa: CASSLAPGTGRETGELFF; CDR3nt: TGTGCCAGCAGCTTAGCGCCCGGGACAGGGCGGGAAACCGGGGAGCTGTTTTTT
d_gene: NA; v_gene: TRBV30; abundance: many; j_gene: TRBJ1-1; CDR3aa: CAWSVTGGTEAFF; CDR3nt: TGTGCCTGGAGTGTCACGGGTGGCACTGAAGCTTTCTTT
d_gene: NA; v_gene: TRBV6-2/TRBV6-3; abundance: few; j_gene: TRBJ2-7; CDR3aa: CASSRPGLTYKQYF; CDR3nt: TGTGCCAGCAGTCGTCCGGGCCTCACCTACAAGCAGTACTTC
d_gene: TRBD1; v_gene: TRBV2; abundance: NA; j_gene: TRBJ1-2; CDR3aa: CASRLTGERGYTF; CDR3nt: TGTGCCAGCAGGTTAACAGGGGAACGTGGCTACACCTTC
d_gene: TRBD2; v_gene: TRBV5-1; abundance: few; j_gene: TRBJ2-2; CDR3aa: CASSPGTIHAGELFF; CDR3nt: TGCGCCAGCAGCCCGGGGACTATTCACGCCGGGGAGCTGTTTTTT
d_gene: NA; v_gene: TRBV12-3/TRBV12-4; abundance: many; j_gene: TRBJ2-1; CDR3aa: CASSLEVNHNEQFF; CDR3nt: TGTGCCAGCAGTTTAGAGGTCAACCACAATGAGCAGTTCTTC
d_gene: NA; v_gene: TRBV29-1; abundance: NA; j_gene: TRBJ1-4; CDR3aa: CSVEVFEKLFF; CDR3nt: TGCAGCGTTGAGGTCTTCGAAAAACTGTTTTTT
d_gene: NA; v_gene: TRBV29-1; abundance: many; j_gene: TRBJ1-3; CDR3aa: CSVRRQTSGNTIYF; CDR3nt: TGCAGCGTTAGAAGACAGACCTCTGGAAACACCATATATTTT
d_gene: NA; v_gene: TRBV12-3/TRBV12-4; abundance: many; j_gene: TRBJ2-2; CDR3aa: CASRNLGGGELFF; CDR3nt: TGTGCCAGCAGAAACCTAGGAGGCGGGGAGCTGTTTTTT
d_gene: TRBD1; v_gene: TRBV7-9; abundance: few; j_gene: TRBJ2-3; CDR3aa: CANSQRQGGTDTQYF; CDR3nt: TGTGCCAACAGCCAAAGACAGGGTGGCACAGATACGCAGTATTTT
d_gene: TRBD2; v_gene: TRBV28; abundance: many; j_gene: TRBJ2-7; CDR3aa: CASITSGSQGYEQYF; CDR3nt: TGTGCCAGCATCACTAGCGGGTCCCAGGGCTACGAGCAGTACTTC
d_gene: NA; v_gene: TRBV20-1; abundance: many; j_gene: TRBJ2-7; CDR3aa: CSASYTVAYEQYF; CDR3nt: TGCAGTGCTAGCTACACAGTTGCCTACGAGCAGTACTTC
d_gene: NA; v_gene: TRBV5-1; abundance: NA; j_gene: TRBJ2-1; CDR3aa: CASSLAQGKQFF; CDR3nt: TGCGCCAGCAGCTTGGCCCAAGGGAAGCAGTTCTTC
d_gene: NA; v_gene: TRBV9; abundance: once; j_gene: TRBJ2-7; CDR3aa: CASSVEWLATSYEQYF; CDR3nt: TGTGCCAGCAGCGTAGAATGGCTAGCAACCTCCTACGAGCAGTACTTC
d_gene: TRBD2; v_gene: TRBV20-1; abundance: many; j_gene: TRBJ2-7; CDR3aa: CSAQSSGTSGSRYEQYF; CDR3nt: TGCAGTGCTCAGAGTAGTGGGACTAGCGGGAGTCGCTACGAGCAGTACTTC
d_gene: TRBD1; v_gene: TRBV6-1; abundance: many; j_gene: TRBJ2-7; CDR3aa: CASGRDRGYEQYF; CDR3nt: TGTGCCAGCGGAAGGGACAGGGGCTACGAGCAGTACTTC
d_gene: TRBD2; v_gene: TRBV12-3/TRBV12-4; abundance: many; j_gene: TRBJ2-7; CDR3aa: CASSLSGRGEQYF; CDR3nt: TGTGCCAGCAGTTTAAGCGGGAGAGGCGAGCAGTACTTC
d_gene: TRBD2; v_gene: TRBV12-3/TRBV12-4; abundance: NA; j_gene: TRBJ2-1; CDR3aa: CASSLGLAGGREQFF; CDR3nt: TGTGCCAGCAGTTTGGGACTAGCGGGAGGGCGGGAGCAGTTCTTC
d_gene: TRBD2; v_gene: TRBV6-1; abundance: few; j_gene: TRBJ2-1; CDR3aa: CASSPGTSGDSYNEQFF; CDR3nt: TGTGCCAGCAGCCCCGGGACTAGCGGCGACTCCTACAATGAGCAGTTCTTC
d_gene: TRBD2; v_gene: TRBV28; abundance: many; j_gene: TRBJ2-3; CDR3aa: CASSPALAGVIDTQYF; CDR3nt: TGTGCCAGCAGTCCTGCACTAGCGGGAGTAATAGATACGCAGTATTTT
d_gene: NA; v_gene: TRBV28; abundance: many; j_gene: TRBJ1-1; CDR3aa: CASRRQLVGTEAFF; CDR3nt: TGTGCCAGCAGGAGACAGCTCGTGGGGACTGAAGCTTTCTTT
d_gene: TRBD2; v_gene: TRBV25-1; abundance: NA; j_gene: TRBJ2-3; CDR3aa: CASSPMKAGADTQYF; CDR3nt: TGTGCCAGCTCACCCATGAAAGCGGGAGCAGATACGCAGTATTTT
d_gene: TRBD2; v_gene: TRBV30; abundance: many; j_gene: TRBJ2-1; CDR3aa: CAWRSPGTSGRASQFF; CDR3nt: TGTGCCTGGAGGTCGCCCGGGACTAGCGGGAGGGCCTCGCAGTTCTTC
d_gene: TRBD2; v_gene: TRBV7-2; abundance: many; j_gene: TRBJ2-1; CDR3aa: CASSFVAGAYNEQFF; CDR3nt: TGTGCCAGCAGCTTTGTAGCGGGTGCCTACAATGAGCAGTTCTTC
d_gene: TRBD2; v_gene: TRBV4-1; abundance: NA; j_gene: TRBJ2-1; CDR3aa: CASSQGAGGPTYNEQFF; CDR3nt: TGCGCCAGCAGCCAAGGAGCGGGAGGGCCGACTTACAATGAACAGTTCTTC
d_gene: NA; v_gene: TRBV7-9; abundance: few; j_gene: TRBJ1-4; CDR3aa: CASSLFGAGNEKLFF; CDR3nt: TGTGCCAGCAGCTTATTCGGAGCTGGTAATGAAAAACTGTTTTTT
d_gene: TRBD1; v_gene: TRBV5-4; abundance: NA; j_gene: TRBJ1-2; CDR3aa: CASRRDRLYGYTF; CDR3nt: TGTGCCAGCAGGCGGGACAGGCTCTATGGCTACACCTTC
d_gene: NA; v_gene: TRBV2; abundance: many; j_gene: TRBJ2-1; CDR3aa: CASRSGTGSRLAGEIRLYEQFF; CDR3nt: TGTGCCAGCAGATCCGGGACAGGGAGTAGGCTAGCGGGAGAGATTAGGTTGTATGAGCAGTTCTTC
d_gene: NA; v_gene: TRBV5-1; abundance: many; j_gene: TRBJ1-1; CDR3aa: CASSLQENTEAFF; CDR3nt: TGTGCCAGCAGTTTACAGGAGAACACTGAAGCTTTCTTT
d_gene: TRBD2; v_gene: TRBV28; abundance: many; j_gene: TRBJ2-1; CDR3aa: CASTPPGLAMNEQFF; CDR3nt: TGTGCCAGCACCCCCCCGGGACTAGCGATGAATGAGCAGTTCTTC
d_gene: TRBD2; v_gene: TRBV20-1; abundance: NA; j_gene: TRBJ2-1; CDR3aa: CSASPPASTGGLYNEQFF; CDR3nt: TGCAGTGCTAGCCCTCCAGCGTCGACGGGAGGCCTCTACAATGAGCAGTTCTTC
d_gene: TRBD1; v_gene: TRBV20-1; abundance: few; j_gene: TRBJ1-1; CDR3aa: CSARVHRGTEAFF; CDR3nt: TGCAGTGCTAGAGTCCACAGGGGCACTGAAGCTTTCTTT
d_gene: TRBD2; v_gene: TRBV3-1; abundance: many; j_gene: TRBJ2-7; CDR3aa: CASSQGLAVYEQYF; CDR3nt: TGTGCCAGCAGCCAGGGACTAGCGGTTTACGAGCAGTACTTC
d_gene: NA; v_gene: TRBV10-3; abundance: few; j_gene: TRBJ2-3; CDR3aa: CAISQEGGTDTQYF; CDR3nt: TGTGCCATCTCCCAGGAGGGCGGCACAGATACGCAGTATTTT
d_gene: TRBD2; v_gene: TRBV10-3; abundance: many; j_gene: TRBJ2-7; CDR3aa: CATLGLAGVGEQYF; CDR3nt: TGTGCCACTTTGGGACTAGCGGGAGTAGGAGAGCAGTACTTC
d_gene: NA; v_gene: TRBV11-2; abundance: many; j_gene: TRBJ2-5; CDR3aa: CASSLDYVETQYF; CDR3nt: TGTGCCAGCAGCTTAGATTACGTAGAGACCCAGTACTTC
d_gene: TRBD1; v_gene: TRBV14; abundance: few; j_gene: TRBJ2-1; CDR3aa: CASSARDRAFNEQFF; CDR3nt: TGTGCCAGCAGCGCCCGGGACAGGGCCTTCAATGAGCAGTTCTTC
d_gene: NA; v_gene: TRBV12-3/TRBV12-4; abundance: many; j_gene: TRBJ2-7; CDR3aa: CASSWRGTNEQYF; CDR3nt: TGTGCCAGCAGTTGGCGCGGGACCAACGAGCAGTACTTC
d_gene: NA; v_gene: TRBV28; abundance: many; j_gene: TRBJ2-3; CDR3aa: CASSSRLTQYF; CDR3nt: TGTGCCAGCAGCTCCAGATTGACGCAGTATTTT
d_gene: TRBD1; v_gene: TRBV4-2; abundance: NA; j_gene: TRBJ1-6; CDR3aa: CASSQVAGTGMRSPLHF; CDR3nt: TGTGCCAGCAGCCAAGTCGCCGGGACAGGAATGAGATCACCCCTCCACTTT
d_gene: TRBD1; v_gene: TRBV9; abundance: few; j_gene: TRBJ1-5; CDR3aa: CASSAPRQGHQPQHF; CDR3nt: TGTGCCAGCAGCGCACCGAGACAGGGCCATCAGCCCCAGCATTTT
d_gene: NA; v_gene: TRBV6-2/TRBV6-3; abundance: NA; j_gene: TRBJ2-3; CDR3aa: CASSYGWESDTQYF; CDR3nt: TGTGCCAGCAGTTACGGGTGGGAATCAGATACGCAGTATTTT
d_gene: TRBD2; v_gene: TRBV12-3/TRBV12-4; abundance: many; j_gene: TRBJ2-1; CDR3aa: CASSLSSGRGYNEQFF; CDR3nt: TGTGCCAGCAGTTTATCTAGCGGGAGAGGTTACAATGAGCAGTTCTTC
d_gene: NA; v_gene: TRBV5-1; abundance: few; j_gene: TRBJ2-1; CDR3aa: CASSLASGHSYNEQFF; CDR3nt: TGCGCCAGCAGCTTGGCCTCTGGCCACTCCTACAATGAGCAGTTCTTC
d_gene: NA; v_gene: TRBV5-1; abundance: NA; j_gene: TRBJ2-3; CDR3aa: CASSFASTDAQYF; CDR3nt: TGCGCCAGCAGCTTTGCTAGCACAGATGCGCAGTATTTT